A selection of T cell receptor beta chains follows, all from one sample in a study of blood T cells in healthy people across ages. MiXCR was run by TCRdb on the 5' RACE reads, yielding one entry per CDR3 protein. Of more than 900,000 distinct CDR3 sequences listed, approximately 25% are singletons. The same sample was also studied in work on T cells of mothers and their children.

Sequencing input: blood. Receptor source: a girl aged 2 to 10 in good health. Both conserved end residues are part of each CDR3. D genes are given only for firm matches. Rows give clone size only sometimes, using once, few, many, or a class for an expanded clone.

j_call clone_size v_call d_call cdr3_nt cdr3_aa
TRBJ2-1 few TRBV3-1 TRBD2 TGTGCCAGCAGTCTCCTAGCGGGGGGGCCCTTTAGTGAGCAGTTCTTC CASSLLAGGPFSEQFF
TRBJ1-4 few TRBV29-1 NA TGCAGCGTTGAAGGGCCGGGGATTCCAACTAATGAAAAACTGTTTTTT CSVEGPGIPTNEKLFF
TRBJ2-5 few TRBV29-1 TRBD1 TGCAGCGTTCAAATGACAGGGGAGGACCAAGAGACCCAGTACTTC CSVQMTGEDQETQYF
TRBJ2-1 few TRBV20-1 TRBD2 TGCAGTGCTCGCCGAGGCGGGGGCTACAATGAGCAGTTCTTC CSARRGGGYNEQFF
TRBJ1-4 NA TRBV7-9 NA TGTGCCAGCAGTTTGACAACAACTAATGAAAAACTGTTTTTT CASSLTTTNEKLFF
TRBJ2-3 few TRBV12-3/TRBV12-4 TRBD2 TGTGCCAGCAGTTCACCCGGACTAGCGGGAGGAAGGGCAGATACGCAGTATTTT CASSSPGLAGGRADTQYF
TRBJ2-5 few TRBV28 TRBD2 TGTGCCAGCAGTAGACTAGCTAGGGAGACCCAGTACTTC CASSRLARETQYF
TRBJ2-5 few TRBV28 NA TGTGCCAGCAGCCCTCAACAGTCTGAAGAGACCCAGTACTTC CASSPQQSEETQYF
TRBJ2-6 NA TRBV2 TRBD1 TGTGCCAGCAGGGCCGGGACAGGAGGGGCCAACGTCCTGACTTTC CASRAGTGGANVLTF
TRBJ2-1 NA TRBV5-1 TRBD2 TGCGCCAGCAGCCTGAGGCGACCGGGACTAGCGGGCAATGAGCAGTTCTTC CASSLRRPGLAGNEQFF
TRBJ2-3 NA TRBV27 NA TGTGCCAGCAGTTCCAACTTAGCCATTTGGGATACGCAGTATTTT CASSSNLAIWDTQYF
TRBJ1-2 few TRBV7-9 TRBD1 TGTGCCGTCCGGGACAGGGATGGTGGCTACACCTTC CAVRDRDGGYTF
TRBJ2-4 few TRBV25-1 TRBD1 TGTGCCAGCGAACCCTGGGACAGGGTAGACATTCAGTACTTC CASEPWDRVDIQYF
TRBJ2-7 many TRBV7-9 NA TGTGCCAGCAGCTCCGACAACTACGAGCAGTACTTC CASSSDNYEQYF
TRBJ2-1 NA TRBV24-1 TRBD1 TGTGCCACCAGTGACCTAGACAGGGGATTCCTCATCTTC CATSDLDRGFLIF
TRBJ1-4 NA TRBV15 NA TGTGCCACCAGCAGAGCCAAGGAAAAACTGTTTTTT CATSRAKEKLFF
TRBJ1-4 few TRBV3-1 NA TGTGCCAGCAGCCACGGAAGGGCGAACATGGAAAAACTGTTTTTT CASSHGRANMEKLFF
TRBJ1-4 NA TRBV7-9 NA TGTGCCAGCAGCACTATGGACGAAAAACTGTTTTTT CASSTMDEKLFF
TRBJ1-1 few TRBV29-1 NA TGCAGCGTTGAGGCCAGCAACACTGAAGCTTTCTTT CSVEASNTEAFF
TRBJ1-5 NA TRBV12-3/TRBV12-4 NA TGTGCCAGCAGTTTAGGGGGCGTTGGTCAGCCCCAGCATTTT CASSLGGVGQPQHF
TRBJ2-4 NA TRBV2 TRBD2 TGTGCCAGCAGTCTGGCGGGAGCCATGGGAGCCAAAAACATTCAGTACTTC CASSLAGAMGAKNIQYF
TRBJ2-7 few TRBV12-3/TRBV12-4 TRBD2 TGTGCCAGCCCGGGACTAGCGGACTACGAGCAGTACTTC CASPGLADYEQYF
TRBJ2-1 many TRBV4-3 TRBD1 TGCGCCAGCAGCCACCATACAGGGGGACCGTACAATGAGCAGTTCTTC CASSHHTGGPYNEQFF
TRBJ1-5 NA TRBV4-3 NA TGCGCCAGCAGCCAAGGACCCGGCGGGCCCCAGCATTTT CASSQGPGGPQHF
TRBJ2-5 NA TRBV13 NA TGTGCCAGCAGCGAACCCCGGATGAGGCAGACCCAGTACTTC CASSEPRMRQTQYF
TRBJ1-5 NA TRBV19 NA TGTGCCAGTAGTATAGTGGGACCAGGGGGCAATCAGCCCCAGCATTTT CASSIVGPGGNQPQHF
TRBJ2-1 many TRBV12-3/TRBV12-4 NA TGTGCCAGCAGCTTAGGGGATGAGCAGTTCTTC CASSLGDEQFF
TRBJ2-5 few TRBV7-9 NA TGTGCCAGCAGCTCCACAGGGAGGGGGGCGGACCAAGAGACCCAGTACTTC CASSSTGRGADQETQYF
TRBJ1-2 few TRBV20-1 NA TGCAGTGCTACCGGACAGCCCCTGGGCTACACCTTC CSATGQPLGYTF
TRBJ2-1 once TRBV20-1 NA TGCAGTGCTAGAGATCAACCGACAGGCCCTACCTACAATGAGCAGCTCTTC CSARDQPTGPTYNEQLF
TRBJ1-5 few TRBV28 NA TGTGCCAGCAGAACCGGGACGGCGAATCAGCCCCAGCATTTT CASRTGTANQPQHF
TRBJ1-1 NA TRBV6-1 NA TGTGCCAGCAGTCGATCAGGGGACACTGAAGCTTTCTTT CASSRSGDTEAFF
TRBJ2-3 NA TRBV6-1 NA TGTGCCAGCAGTGAAGGACCCATCTCGTCTGATACGCAGTATTTT CASSEGPISSDTQYF
TRBJ1-2 NA TRBV4-3 TRBD1 TGCGCCAGCAGCCATGGACAGGCCAACTATGGCTACACCTTC CASSHGQANYGYTF
TRBJ2-1 few TRBV3-1 NA TGTGCCAGCAGCCAAGGTCAGAACACTAGGCAGTTCTTC CASSQGQNTRQFF
TRBJ2-7 NA TRBV5-1 TRBD2 TGCGCCAGCAGCTCCACTAGCGGGAGGGCCTACGAGCAGTACTTC CASSSTSGRAYEQYF
TRBJ1-5 NA TRBV7-9 NA TGTGCCAGCAGGTTCGCAAATCAGCCCCAGCATTTT CASRFANQPQHF
TRBJ1-2 NA TRBV5-1 NA TGCGCCAGCAGCTTTAGGTCTGGGGGCTCTAGGGGCTACACCTTC CASSFRSGGSRGYTF
TRBJ2-5 NA TRBV29-1 NA TGCAGCGTTGGGGTCGCGTCCCCCCAAGAGACCCAGTACTTC CSVGVASPQETQYF
TRBJ1-5 NA TRBV6-6 NA TGTGCCAGCAGTTATCAGGGCGGTAGCAATCAGCCCCAGCATTTT CASSYQGGSNQPQHF
TRBJ1-1 NA TRBV24-1 TRBD1 TGTGCCACCAGTGACACAGGGGACACTGAAGCTTCCTTT CATSDTGDTEASF
TRBJ1-4 NA TRBV24-1 TRBD1 TGTGCCACCAGTGACGGGACAGGGTTATCAGCTAATGAAAAACTGTTTTTT CATSDGTGLSANEKLFF